This T cell receptor (beta chain) came from a study of shared clonotypes between healthy human individuals. CD45RO-negative CD8 cells positively selected for CCR7 made up the naive population, which excluded terminally differentiated effector memory CD45RA+ cells. CDR1 is MNHEY, CDR2 SMNVEV, per germline (reference sequence). V trimming: 3 bases; J trimming: 4 bases; junction bases outside the gene matches: 8. CDR3 size: 15 residues. Assay: immunoSEQ multiplex PCR; the TCRdb copy retains only in-frame clones and omits some. The sample shows millions of clones, less than 95% of them seen only once. The chain carries TRBV27 and TRBJ2-7; TRBD1 matches 8 bases. Specimen: naive CD8+ T cells sorted from blood. The sequence came from a man younger than 30 in good health. The CDR3, as DNA: TGTGCCAGCAGTTTTTCAGGGGGCGCGTTGTACGAGCAGTACTTC. Translating it yields CASSFSGGALYEQYF.